These T cell receptor beta chains were read from a single sample in a study of cytomegalovirus exposure and HLA in healthy donors. Repertoires were generated with immunoSEQ multiplex PCR, while TCRdb's copy carries only in-frame clones and drops some. The sample lists some 67,000 clones, 65% to 85% occurring once. Sequenced material: PBMCs. These receptor sequences come from a woman in her 30s in good health and CMV-seronegative. Both conserved end residues are part of each CDR3. The D gene is left open where the match is weak. The listing skips clone size in some rows; elsewhere it reads once, few, many or a size class.

once,-,TRBJ1-2,TRBV10-2,CASTGSTYGYTF,TGCGCCAGCACGGGGAGTACCTATGGCTACACCTTC
-,TRBD1,TRBJ2-1,TRBV11-2,CASRYDRGPYNEQFF,TGTGCCAGCAGATATGACAGGGGGCCCTACAATGAGCAGTTCTTC
-,-,TRBJ1-5,TRBV19,CASSIKGTRRGQPQHF,TGTGCCAGTAGTATTAAAGGCACTCGGAGAGGTCAGCCCCAGCATTTT
-,-,TRBJ1-4,TRBV5-6,CASSPATEPNEKLFF,TGTGCCAGCAGCCCAGCGACAGAACCCAATGAAAAACTGTTTTTT
-,TRBD2,TRBJ2-5,TRBV5-1,CASEGSGGGQETQYF,TGCGCCAGCGAGGGCAGCGGGGGTGGACAAGAGACCCAGTACTTC
-,-,TRBJ1-3,TRBV18,CASSPLSEGNTIYF,TGTGCCAGCTCACCATTATCAGAAGGAAACACCATATATTTT
-,-,TRBJ2-7,TRBV6-6,CASSHLLQPYEQYF,TGTGCCAGCAGCCACCTCCTACAGCCTTACGAGCAGTACTTC
-,TRBD1,TRBJ1-5,TRBV30,CAGTGGYQPQHF,TGTGCTGGGACAGGGGGGTATCAGCCCCAGCATTTT
-,TRBD2,TRBJ2-3,TRBV6-4,CASSDSDSGGDTQYF,TGTGCCAGCAGTGACTCCGACTCGGGGGGAGATACGCAGTATTTT
-,TRBD1,TRBJ1-5,TRBV28,CASSRGTGGNQPQHF,TGTGCCAGCAGCCGAGGGACAGGGGGAAATCAGCCCCAGCATTTT
few,TRBD2,TRBJ2-2,TRBV5-1,CASTVFRGGPLTGELFF,TGCGCCAGCACGGTGTTCCGGGGGGGGCCTCTCACCGGGGAGCTGTTTTTT
-,-,TRBJ2-7,TRBV6-1,CASSERGGSYEQYF,TGTGCCAGCAGTGAGAGGGGGGGCTCCTACGAGCAGTACTTC
-,-,TRBJ1-1,TRBV9,CASSPVTSSTEAFF,TGTGCCAGCAGCCCAGTGACAAGTAGCACTGAAGCTTTCTTT
-,-,TRBJ2-7,TRBV19,CASMGSSYEQYF,TGTGCCAGTATGGGGAGCTCCTACGAGCAGTACTTC
-,TRBD1,TRBJ2-4,TRBV20-1,CSADRGDIQYF,TGCAGTGCTGACAGGGGGGACATTCAGTACTTC
-,TRBD1,TRBJ1-1,TRBV7-2,CASSYRGNTEAFF,TGTGCCAGCAGCTACAGGGGAAACACTGAAGCTTTCTTT
-,TRBD1,TRBJ1-1,TRBV28,CASRVYRQGEAFF,TGTGCCAGCAGGGTCTACAGACAGGGTGAAGCTTTCTTT
-,-,TRBJ2-4,TRBV15,CATSRDRDAKNIQYF,TGTGCCACCAGCAGAGACAGGGATGCCAAAAACATTCAGTACTTC
-,-,TRBJ1-5,TRBV6-6,CASSYGGAFNQPQHF,TGTGCCAGCAGTTACGGAGGGGCGTTCAATCAGCCCCAGCATTTT
-,TRBD1,TRBJ2-7,TRBV18,CASSLPGQGMNEQYF,TGTGCCAGCTCACTGCCGGGACAGGGGATGAACGAGCAGTACTTC
-,TRBD1,TRBJ2-3,TRBV5-1,CASSFRQGLDTQYF,TGCGCCAGCAGCTTCCGACAGGGGTTAGATACGCAGTATTTT
-,-,TRBJ1-2,TRBV4-3,CASSHGRGGYGYTF,TGCGCCAGCAGCCACGGCCGGGGAGGCTATGGCTACACCTTC
-,TRBD2,TRBJ2-3,TRBV10-3,CAISDLAGATDTQYF,TGTGCCATCAGTGACCTAGCGGGGGCAACAGATACGCAGTATTTT
-,TRBD1,TRBJ1-2,TRBV19,CASSIGTDLYYGYTF,TGTGCCAGTAGTATCGGGACAGACCTTTACTATGGCTACACCTTC
-,-,TRBJ1-4,TRBV6-6,CASSYSTWQGDEKLFF,TGTGCCAGCAGTTACTCGACGTGGCAGGGCGATGAAAAACTGTTTTTT
-,-,TRBJ2-7,TRBV7-9,CASTPGSTYEQYF,TGTGCCAGCACCCCCGGGTCCACCTACGAGCAGTACTTC
-,TRBD2,TRBJ2-7,TRBV7-6,CASSLAWRGEKNEQYF,TGTGCCAGCAGCTTAGCATGGCGGGGGGAAAAGAACGAGCAGTACTTC
-,TRBD2,TRBJ2-5,TRBV2,CASRGVVIAGAPEETQYF,TGTGCCAGCAGGGGGGTAGTGATAGCGGGAGCCCCTGAAGAGACCCAGTACTTC
-,TRBD2,TRBJ2-5,TRBV11-3,CASSLAISASGGETQYF,TGTGCCAGCAGCTTAGCCATTTCGGCTAGCGGAGGAGAGACCCAGTACTTC
-,TRBD2,TRBJ2-2,TRBV5-1,CASSSTSGDTGELFF,TGCGCCAGCAGCTCGACTAGCGGGGACACCGGGGAGCTGTTTTTT
-,-,TRBJ2-3,TRBV4-3,CASSQGGQRTDTQYF,TGCGCCAGCAGCCAGGGGGGACAGAGAACAGATACGCAGTATTTT
-,-,TRBJ1-6,TRBV10-2,CASREYRSSYNSPLHF,TGCGCCAGCAGGGAATACAGGAGCTCCTATAATTCACCCCTCCACTTT
few,TRBD2,TRBJ2-5,TRBV27,CASSPAGFQETQYF,TGTGCCAGCAGCCCAGCGGGGTTCCAAGAGACCCAGTACTTC
-,-,TRBJ2-2,TRBV11-3,CASSPRTTANTGELFF,TGTGCCAGCAGCCCTCGGACAACAGCGAACACCGGGGAGCTGTTTTTT
-,-,TRBJ1-2,TRBV7-2,CASSPRTIPNYGYTF,TGTGCCAGCAGCCCACGGACAATTCCTAACTATGGCTACACCTTC
-,TRBD1,TRBJ1-2,TRBV6-4,CASRADRELGYTF,TGTGCCAGCAGGGCTGACAGGGAACTAGGCTACACCTTC
-,-,TRBJ1-5,TRBV2,CASSRGQTINQPQHF,TGTGCCAGCAGCCGCGGACAGACGATTAATCAGCCCCAGCATTTT
-,-,TRBJ1-2,TRBV6-5,CATYRDGYTF,TGTGCCACTTACAGGGACGGCTACACCTTC
-,TRBD1,TRBJ1-1,TRBV11-1,CASSYTGQGWSLNTEAFF,TGTGCCAGCAGCTATACCGGACAGGGGTGGAGTTTAAACACTGAAGCTTTCTTT
once,-,TRBJ1-1,TRBV2,CASRRDTEAFF,TGTGCCAGCAGGAGGGACACTGAAGCTTTCTTT
-,TRBD2,TRBJ2-2,TRBV5-4,CASSLGLAGGVAGELFF,TGTGCCAGCAGCTTGGGGCTAGCGGGGGGTGTGGCCGGGGAGCTGTTTTTT
-,-,TRBJ2-7,TRBV28,CASSPIGTAPYEQYF,TGTGCCAGCAGTCCAATCGGGACTGCACCCTACGAGCAGTACTTC
-,-,TRBJ2-5,TRBV5-6,CASSRGETQYF,TGTGCCAGCAGCCGGGGGGAGACCCAGTACTTC
-,-,TRBJ2-2,TRBV30,CAWMLRTGELFF,TGTGCCTGGATGCTGCGGACCGGGGAGCTGTTTTTT
-,-,TRBJ2-4,TRBV6-1,CASSAVAYIQYF,TGTGCCAGCAGTGCGGTAGCGTACATTCAGTACTTC
-,TRBD1,TRBJ1-1,TRBV10-2,CASSPDRESTEAFF,TGCGCCAGCAGTCCGGACAGGGAAAGCACTGAAGCTTTCTTT
-,TRBD1,TRBJ1-4,TRBV11-2,CASSSRDRGPGNEKLFF,TGTGCCAGCAGCTCCCGGGACAGGGGGCCGGGTAATGAAAAACTGTTTTTT
-,-,TRBJ2-5,TRBV5-6,CASSLDRETQYF,TGTGCCAGCAGCCTGGACCGGGAGACCCAGTACTTC
-,-,TRBJ2-7,TRBV7-6,CASSFRSDYEQYF,TGTGCCAGCAGCTTTAGGTCAGACTACGAGCAGTACTTC
-,TRBD1,TRBJ1-1,TRBV7-9,CASIYPGTGDTEAFF,TGTGCCAGCATCTACCCCGGGACAGGGGACACTGAAGCTTTCTTT
once,TRBD2,TRBJ2-2,TRBV7-2,CASSLGAGLGSSGELFF,TGTGCCAGCAGCTTAGGAGCGGGACTAGGATCATCCGGGGAGCTGTTTTTT
once,-,TRBJ1-2,TRBV27,CASSSYDSFPIYGYTF,TGTGCCAGCAGTTCATACGACAGTTTTCCGATCTATGGCTACACCTTC